Each of the 14 T cell receptor beta chains below was sequenced from the same sample in a study of control samples from healthy donors and cancer patients. Only in-frame clones appear in the TCRdb table, and some are missing; sequencing was by immunoSEQ multiplex PCR. The table includes some 130,000 clones, over 85% detected once. What was sequenced was blood. These TCRs come from a man aged 25 to 40 in good health.

The genes are TRBV11-2 and TRBJ1-1; D gene uncertain. The CDR3 is made up of 12 amino acids. V lost 2 bases and J lost 8, with 9 bases in between. Looked up from germline, CDR1 is SGHAT and CDR2 is FQNNGV. CDR3 sequence reads: CASSLMGREAFF. DNA of the CDR3: TGTGCCAGCAGCTTAATGGGCCGGGAAGCTTTCTTT.

V usage is TRBV9 and J usage is TRBJ1-6, with TRBD1 matching 9 bases. Germline trimming cut 2 bases from V and 10 bases from J; bases unmatched to any gene: 4. The CDR3 totals 14 residues. Germline lookup yields CDR1 SGDLS and CDR2 YYNGEE. CDR3 loop: CASSVQDRGSPLHF. CDR3 bases: TGTGCCAGCAGCGTGCAGGACAGGGGCTCACCCCTCCACTTT.

This chain uses TRBV6-2 or TRBV6-3 with TRBJ2-5; possibly TRBD2 for D (5 bases). Germline V gene sequence: CDR1 MNHEY, CDR2 SVGEGT. The V gene lost 3 bases and the J gene lost 2 bases, with 13 bases spanning the gap. The CDR3 contains 15 residues. The CDR3 sequence is CASSYYSGGQETQYF. Here the CDR3 DNA reads TGTGCCAGCAGTTATTATTCCGGCGGGCAAGAGACCCAGTACTTC.

V gene TRBV5-5 combines with J gene TRBJ2-7, with 7 bases identical to TRBD2. CDR1 SGHKS and CDR2 YYEKEE come from the germline V gene (reference sequence). The CDR3 length is 17 residues. Germline trimming cut 3 bases from V and 5 bases from J; bases unmatched to any gene: 17. This chain's CDR3 is CASSSTHPVPRGDEQYF. CDR3 nucleotides: TGTGCCAGCAGCTCCACGCACCCGGTCCCACGGGGGGACGAGCAGTACTTC.

This clone was recorded only once. J is TRBJ2-1 and V is TRBV6-6, with D unclear. The CDR3 spans 14 residues. The V end was cut by 0 bases, the J end by 8 bases, with 11 bases between. Germline lookup yields CDR1 MNHNY and CDR2 SVGAGI (reference sequence). The CDR3, as DNA: TGTGCCAGCAGTTACTCGGGAAATAAGGATGAGCAGTTCTTC. This translates into CASSYSGNKDEQFF.

DNA of the CDR3: TGTGCCAGCAGCTTTCGGACAGACCCCCCCGCTGGGGCCAACGTCCTGACTTTC. Translation: CASSFRTDPPAGANVLTF. This chain connects TRBV7-8 to TRBJ2-6; tentatively, D is TRBD1 (6 bases). Germline CDR1 reads SGHVS; CDR2 reads FQNEAQ. Trimming took 3 bases from V and 2 from J, leaving 17 bases between them. The CDR3 has 18 amino acids.

The V gene is TRBV6-5, the J gene TRBJ1-2; weak D call: TRBD1 (6 bases). The germline V gene encodes CDR1 MNHEY and CDR2 SVGAGI. This CDR3 has 14 residues. The V and J ends lost 0 bases and 6 bases respectively, with 11 bases between them. CDR3 DNA sequence: TGTGCCAGCAGTTACTCCGGGGGGGCAGATGGCTACACCTTC. Its translation is CASSYSGGADGYTF.

The chain combines TRBV5-8 with TRBJ1-2, with D possibly TRBD1 on 6 matching bases. Trimming took 5 bases from V and 0 from J, leaving 14 bases between them. The CDR3 runs to 15 residues. Germline V gene sequence: CDR1 SGHTS, CDR2 YDEGEE. CDR3 in amino acids: CASRPPGTPNYGYTF. CDR3 in DNA: TGTGCCAGCAGACCTCCCGGGACACCTAACTATGGCTACACCTTC.

DNA of the CDR3: TGTGCCAGCAGTTCAACTTCCCAGTGGCAGCCCCAGCATTTT. This translates into CASSSTSQWQPQHF. V is TRBV27 and J is TRBJ1-5; no reliable D call. The CDR3 consists of 14 residues. Trimming shortened V by 4 bases and J by 7 bases, and 14 bases separated the two germline ends. The germline V gene encodes CDR1 MNHEY and CDR2 SMNVEV (reference sequence).

The chain couples TRBV20-1 to TRBJ1-5; D gene uncertain. The germline CDR1 and CDR2 sequences are DFQATT and SNEGSKA (reference sequence). The CDR3 loop spans 15 amino acids. V lost 3 bases and J lost 0, with 12 bases in between. CDR3 amino acids: CSASAYIDSNQPQHF. CDR3 nucleotides: TGCAGTGCTAGTGCTTATATTGATAGCAATCAGCCCCAGCATTTT.

The chain has TRBV19 and TRBJ1-3; D is unclear. V was clipped by 3 bases and J by 2 bases, with 5 bases between them. CDR3 length: 13 residues. Germline V lookup: CDR1 LNHDA, CDR2 SQIVND (reference sequence). The CDR3 DNA reads as TGTGCCAGTAGTATGGCAGCTGGAAACACCATATATTTT. Translation: CASSMAAGNTIYF.

The V gene is TRBV18, the J gene TRBJ2-3; D is undetermined. CDR3 size: 13 residues. V lost 0 bases and J 4 bases, leaving 5 bases between the germline ends. Germline CDR1 and CDR2: KGHSH and LQKENI. CDR3 amino acids: CASSPPVPDTQYF. In DNA, the CDR3 is TGTGCCAGCTCACCACCCGTCCCAGATACGCAGTATTTT.

V gene TRBV4-1 combines with J gene TRBJ2-2; no reliable D call. Trimming took off 1 base at V and 7 bases at J, with 13 bases between the two ends. The length of the CDR3 is 15 residues. CDR1 MGHRA and CDR2 YSYEKL come from the germline V gene. CDR3 region: CASSQAPLPLGELFF. The CDR3 region has the DNA TGCGCCAGCAGCCAAGCCCCCCTCCCGCTCGGGGAGCTGTTTTTT.

The V call is TRBV18, the J call TRBJ1-1, with D hard to call. The V and J ends lost 0 bases and 5 bases respectively, with 13 bases between them. CDR3 size: 15 residues. Germline CDR1 reads KGHSH; CDR2 reads LQKENI. The CDR3 loop reads CASSPPRGWETEAFF. Here the CDR3 DNA reads TGTGCCAGCTCACCACCGCGGGGATGGGAGACTGAAGCTTTCTTT. Using reference TRBV18 and TRBJ1-1 for the parts outside the CDR3, the full variable domain is NAGVMQNPRHLVRRRGQEARLRCSPMKGHSHVYWYRQLPEEGLKFMVYLQKENIIDESGMPKERFSAEFPKEGPSILRIQQVVRGDSAAYFCASSPPRGWETEAFFGQGTRLTVV.